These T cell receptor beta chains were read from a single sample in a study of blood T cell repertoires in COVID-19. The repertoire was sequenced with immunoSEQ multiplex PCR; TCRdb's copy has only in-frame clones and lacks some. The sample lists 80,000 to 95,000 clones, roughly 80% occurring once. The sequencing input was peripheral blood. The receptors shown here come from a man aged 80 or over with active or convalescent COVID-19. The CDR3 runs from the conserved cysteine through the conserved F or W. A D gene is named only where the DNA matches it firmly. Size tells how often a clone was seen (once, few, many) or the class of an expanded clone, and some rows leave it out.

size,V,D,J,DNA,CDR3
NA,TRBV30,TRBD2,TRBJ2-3,TGTGCCTGGACCCCCCGGACTAGCATCGGCACAGATACGCAGTATTTT,CAWTPRTSIGTDTQYF
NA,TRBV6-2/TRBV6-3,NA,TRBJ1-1,TGTGCCAGCAGTTTGGGCACCACTGAAGCTTTCTTT,CASSLGTTEAFF
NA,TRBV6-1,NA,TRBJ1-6,TGTGCCAGCAGTGACAGACACCTCCTTTGGTCACCCCTCCACTTT,CASSDRHLLWSPLHF
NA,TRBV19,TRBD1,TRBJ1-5,TGTGCCAGTAGACCACAGGGGGACCAGCCCCAGCATTTT,CASRPQGDQPQHF
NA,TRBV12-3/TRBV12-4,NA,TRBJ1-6,TGTGCCACATCGAGCTCCTATAATTCACCCCTCCACTTT,CATSSSYNSPLHF
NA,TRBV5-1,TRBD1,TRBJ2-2,TGCGCCAGCAGCAGGGGGCTCGGCCAGGGCTACACCGGGGAGCTGTTTTTT,CASSRGLGQGYTGELFF
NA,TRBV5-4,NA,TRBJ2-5,TGTGCCAGCAGCTTGTTTTATGGGGGCGCGAGAGAGACCCAGTACTTC,CASSLFYGGARETQYF
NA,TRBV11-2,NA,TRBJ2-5,TGTGCCAGCAGCTTAGGGGTCTGGGGAGCACAAGAGACCCAGTACTTC,CASSLGVWGAQETQYF
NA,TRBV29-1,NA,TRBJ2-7,TGCAGCGCCGGGACATCATCCTACGAGCAGTACTTC,CSAGTSSYEQYF
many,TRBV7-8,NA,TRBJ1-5,TGTGCCAGCAGCTTGGGGGGTTTGGGTCCCCAGCATTTT,CASSLGGLGPQHF
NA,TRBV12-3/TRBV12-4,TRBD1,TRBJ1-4,TGTGCCAGCAGTCCTGGGACAGCCGAAAAACTGTTTTTT,CASSPGTAEKLFF
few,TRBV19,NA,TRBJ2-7,TGTGCCAGTAGTGAACCGGGGGGCCCAACTGGCTACGAGCAGTACTTC,CASSEPGGPTGYEQYF
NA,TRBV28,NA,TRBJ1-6,TGTGCCAGCAGTTTAGGGACAATTAAATCACCCCTCCACTTT,CASSLGTIKSPLHF
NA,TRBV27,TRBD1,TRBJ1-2,TGTGCCAGCAGTCCCATGGGGGGACAGGTCTATGGCTACACCTTC,CASSPMGGQVYGYTF
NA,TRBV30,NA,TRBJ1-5,TGTGCCTGGAGTTTGGGGGCGGATCAGCCCCAGCATTTT,CAWSLGADQPQHF
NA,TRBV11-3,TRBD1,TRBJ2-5,TGTGCCAGCAGCTTAGCGTTCTATTATGGCAGGGGGTCTTCGGAGACCCAGTACTTC,CASSLAFYYGRGSSETQYF
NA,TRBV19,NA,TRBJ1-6,TGTGCCAGTAGTATAGATCCTGAATATTGGAGCTCCTATAATTCACCCCTCCACTTT,CASSIDPEYWSSYNSPLHF
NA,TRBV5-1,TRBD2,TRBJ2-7,TGCGCCAGCAGCTCTCTAGCGGGGGGTTACGAGCAGTACTTC,CASSSLAGGYEQYF
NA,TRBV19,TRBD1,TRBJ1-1,TGTGCCAGTAGTGCGCGACAGGGGGCCGCGAACACTGAAGCTTTCTTT,CASSARQGAANTEAFF
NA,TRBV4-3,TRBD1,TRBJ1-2,TGCGCCAGCAGCCAAGGACAGGGCCCTGCTGATGGCTACACCTTC,CASSQGQGPADGYTF
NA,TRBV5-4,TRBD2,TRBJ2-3,TGTGCCAGCAGCTTAATCGGGGGGGCTAGCACAGATACGCAGTATTTT,CASSLIGGASTDTQYF
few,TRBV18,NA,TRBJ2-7,TGTGCCAGCTCACCACGGCAGGGCGTTACTAACGAGCAGTACTTC,CASSPRQGVTNEQYF
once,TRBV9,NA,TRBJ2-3,TGTGCCAGCAGCGTAGAAGGGGGAACAGATACGCAGTATTTT,CASSVEGGTDTQYF
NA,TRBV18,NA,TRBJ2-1,TGTGCCAGCTCACCACCCCTCTACAATGAGCAGTTCTTC,CASSPPLYNEQFF
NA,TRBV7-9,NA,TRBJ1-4,TGTGCCAGCAGCGGCATACAGGTTGGAAAACTGTTTTTT,CASSGIQVGKLFF
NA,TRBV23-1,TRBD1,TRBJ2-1,TGCGCCAGCAGTCCGGACAGGGCTGGCGATGAGCAGTTCTTC,CASSPDRAGDEQFF
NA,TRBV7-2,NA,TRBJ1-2,TGTGCCAGCAGCCCGGAGGTTAGGGTCTATGGCTACACCTTC,CASSPEVRVYGYTF
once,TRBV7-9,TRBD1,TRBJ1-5,TGTGCCAGCAGCTCCTTAGGACAGGGCCAGGGGCCCCAGCATTTT,CASSSLGQGQGPQHF
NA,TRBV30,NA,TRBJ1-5,TGTGCCTGGAGTGTACGGGGGGGGAGCAATCAGCCCCAGCATTTT,CAWSVRGGSNQPQHF
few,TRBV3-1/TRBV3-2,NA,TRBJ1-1,TGTGCCAGCAGCGATAACGACAGACCCCGTTCGCAGATTTTT,CASSDNDRPRSQIF
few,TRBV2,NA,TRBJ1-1,TGTGCCACCAGGGTGGGGAGCACTGAAGCTTTCTTT,CATRVGSTEAFF
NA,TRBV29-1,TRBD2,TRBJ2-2,TGCAGCGTCAGCCCGGGCGGGGGGGCTGCGAACACCGGGGAGCTGTTTTTT,CSVSPGGGAANTGELFF